This T cell receptor beta chain originates from a study of T cell responses to AZD1222 COVID-19 vaccine. General study results and limits: Mostly white British, mostly female donors; authors suggested clonal diversity may be underestimated.

The repertoire was sequenced with immunoSEQ multiplex PCR; TCRdb's copy has only in-frame clones and lacks some. The table shows approximately 100,000 clones, with about 85% occurring only once. This clone has just a few counts. Its target is unknown. The V segment lost 2 bases and the J segment 6 bases; nucleotides outside the gene matches: 4. CDR1 is SEHNR, CDR2 FQNEAQ, per germline (reference sequence). The CDR3 contains 15 residues. This sequence originates from an adult who received the AZD1222 COVID-19 vaccine. The sequencing here drew on peripheral blood, taken 28 days after the second AZD1222 dose. The V gene is TRBV7-9, the J gene TRBJ2-1; TRBD2 matches 10 bases. In DNA form, the CDR3 reads TGTGCCAGCAGCTTATCAAGCGGGGGGGCCAATGAGCAGTTCTTC. It yields the protein CASSLSSGGANEQFF.